This T cell receptor (beta chain) was documented in a study of blood T cell repertoires in COVID-19. Study-wide context: Samples representing acute and convalescent COVID-19 were sourced from the United States, Italy and Spain. PBMCs, B-cell-depleted T cells, or T cells provided the cDNA or gDNA that made up the material.

Germline V gene data show CDR1 as SGHDT and CDR2 as YYEEEE. Trimming stripped 2 bases from V and 6 bases from J, with 17 bases between. The CDR3 extends over 15 amino acids. Authors' methods: The assay estimated nucleated cells by amplifying reference gene primers. Profiling relied on immunoSEQ multiplex PCR, and the TCRdb table lists in-frame clones only, not all of them. D and trimming come from the DNA, and the V and J calls and clone size come from that table. The sample has hundreds of thousands of clones, more than 85% seen once. This clonotype was obtained from a human donor in a cohort sampled during active COVID-19. The V and J genes are TRBV5-6 and TRBJ1-1; tentative D call: TRBD1 (5 bases). Specimen: peripheral blood. In DNA, the CDR3 is TGTGCCAGCAGCTTTGGTACAGGCTGGGGATCTGAAGCTTTCTTT. Its translation: CASSFGTGWGSEAFF.